Listed below are T cell receptor beta chains from one sample, sequenced in a study of cytomegalovirus exposure and HLA in healthy donors. This table comes from immunoSEQ multiplex PCR, and its TCRdb copy is limited to in-frame clones, with some not included. This repertoire includes 20,000 or so clones. Sequences were obtained from PBMCs. The receptors stem from a man in his 60s in good health and CMV-seropositive. The CDR3 runs from the conserved cysteine through the conserved F or W. D genes are given only for firm matches.

cdr3_length	v_call	d_call	j_call	cdr3_nt	cdr3_aa
16	TRBV19	TRBD1	TRBJ1-1	TGTGCCAGTAGTATATGGAGGAAGGGGGCGAACACTGAAGCTTTCTTT	CASSIWRKGANTEAFF
14	TRBV5-1	TRBD2	TRBJ2-7	TGCGCCAGCAGCGCTAGCGGGAGTATCAACGAGCAGTACTTC	CASSASGSINEQYF
15	TRBV11-2	TRBD1	TRBJ1-2	TGTGCCAGCAGCTTTAACAGGGGGCTGAGCTATGGCTACACCTTC	CASSFNRGLSYGYTF
15	TRBV18	TRBD2	TRBJ2-7	TGTGCCAGCTCCCTACATAGCGGGAGTCTGAACGAGCAGTACTTC	CASSLHSGSLNEQYF
13	TRBV6-1	.	TRBJ2-7	TGTGCCAGCCGTAGTATAAGCAGGTACGAGCAGTACTTC	CASRSISRYEQYF
19	TRBV5-6	.	TRBJ2-2	TGTGCCAGCATCCTACTGGGGCGAAATCTATTCTCGAACACCGGGGAGCTGTTTTTT	CASILLGRNLFSNTGELFF
16	TRBV5-1	TRBD2	TRBJ2-1	TGCGCCAGCAGCCCGGTAGCGGGAGGAACCGACAATGAGCAGTTCTTC	CASSPVAGGTDNEQFF
16	TRBV5-1	TRBD2	TRBJ2-3	TGCGCCAGCAGCCTAACTAGCGGGAGCGGAACAGATAAGCAGTATTTT	CASSLTSGSGTDKQYF
14	TRBV2	.	TRBJ1-3	TGTGCCAGCAGTGTGGCCAGCTCTGGAAACACCATATATTTT	CASSVASSGNTIYF
13	TRBV6-1	.	TRBJ2-2	TGTGCCAGCCGTCCCCCCTCCGCCGGGGAGCTGTTTTTT	CASRPPSAGELFF
13	TRBV18	.	TRBJ2-7	TGTGCCAGCTCACCCCGGGATACCTACGAGCAGTACTTC	CASSPRDTYEQYF
15	TRBV6-5	.	TRBJ1-1	TGTGCCAGCAGTTATACAGGAAAATTGAACACTGAAGCTTTCTTT	CASSYTGKLNTEAFF
15	TRBV4-1	TRBD1	TRBJ1-4	TGCGCCAGCAGCCCGACAGGGGTGGCTAATGAAAAACTGTTTTTT	CASSPTGVANEKLFF
13	TRBV18	TRBD1	TRBJ2-5	TGTGCCAGCTCCGCCGACAGGGAAGAGACCCAGTACTTC	CASSADREETQYF
13	TRBV29-1	TRBD2	TRBJ2-5	TGCAGCGTTGAAGCGGGAGGGTTGGAGACCCAGTACTTC	CSVEAGGLETQYF
17	TRBV5-1	TRBD2	TRBJ2-1	TGCGCCAGCAGCTCCTGGGCGGCCAGCGGGGGCGACAATGAGCAGTTCTTC	CASSSWAASGGDNEQFF
17	TRBV18	TRBD2	TRBJ2-1	TGTGCCAGCTCACCAGAGGTAGCGGGAGATAGGGCCAATGAGCAGTTCTTC	CASSPEVAGDRANEQFF
13	TRBV5-1	TRBD1	TRBJ2-7	TGCGCCAGCAGCTTAAGACAGGGGGACGAGCAGTACTTC	CASSLRQGDEQYF
12	TRBV25-1	.	TRBJ2-1	TGTGCCAGCAGTGGAGACTGGGATGAGCAGTTCTTC	CASSGDWDEQFF
13	TRBV2	.	TRBJ2-3	TGTGCCAGCAGCTCGTACTACACAGATACGCAGTATTTT	CASSSYYTDTQYF
18	TRBV5-6	TRBD2	TRBJ2-3	TGTGCCAGCAGACCGGGACTAGCGGGAGAACGCCAGGGGGGTACGCAGTATTTT	CASRPGLAGERQGGTQYF
15	TRBV5-1	TRBD1	TRBJ1-3	TGCGCCAGCAGCCAGACAGGGATACCTGGAAACACCATATATTTT	CASSQTGIPGNTIYF
21	TRBV7-6	TRBD1	TRBJ1-3	TGTGCCAGCAGCTATACCGCCTCCTGGGACAGTCAAGGCCCCTCTGGAAACACCATATATTTT	CASSYTASWDSQGPSGNTIYF
17	TRBV19	TRBD1	TRBJ1-5	TGTGCCAGTTGGGGGGGGACAGGGGCTTATAGCAATCAGCCCCAGCATTTT	CASWGGTGAYSNQPQHF
12	TRBV6-1	.	TRBJ2-5	TGTGCCAGCAGTGAAGCTATGGAGACCCAGTACTTC	CASSEAMETQYF
17	TRBV9	TRBD2	TRBJ2-3	TGTGCCAGCAGCGCTCCCCAGGGCGGGGGACGAGCAGATACGCAGTATTTT	CASSAPQGGGRADTQYF
15	TRBV27	.	TRBJ2-3	TGTGCCAGCAGTTTCACGGGGAGGTTCACAGATACGCAGTATTTT	CASSFTGRFTDTQYF
12	TRBV29-1	TRBD1	TRBJ1-2	TGCAGCGCCGGGACAGGGGTTGGTGGCTACACCTTC	CSAGTGVGGYTF
15	TRBV7-8	.	TRBJ1-1	TGTGCCAGCAGCCGGGCCGGGACTCAGAACACTGAAGCTTTCTTT	CASSRAGTQNTEAFF
15	TRBV4-1	.	TRBJ2-7	TGCGCCAGCAGCCAATACTCCGGGAGACCCTACGAGCAGTACTTC	CASSQYSGRPYEQYF
16	TRBV15	.	TRBJ1-5	TGTGCCACCAGCAGAGATATCGGGGGGACGGGCCAGCCCCAGCATTTT	CATSRDIGGTGQPQHF
13	TRBV18	.	TRBJ1-2	TGTGCCAGCTCACCCGACTCTGGCTATGGCTACACCTTC	CASSPDSGYGYTF
13	TRBV5-1	.	TRBJ2-5	TGCGCCAGCAGTCGAGAGGTGGCGGAGACCCAGTACTTC	CASSREVAETQYF
16	TRBV30	TRBD2	TRBJ2-1	TGTGCCTGGAGTAAGGGGCTAGCGGGAGGTCGCAATGAGCAGTTCTTC	CAWSKGLAGGRNEQFF
14	TRBV5-1	TRBD2	TRBJ2-1	TGCGCCAGCAGCTTTAGCGGGAGGGGTGATGAGCAGTTCTTC	CASSFSGRGDEQFF
16	TRBV5-1	TRBD1	TRBJ2-5	TGCGCCAGCAGCCCTGGGACAGGGGGCTACCAAGAGACCCAGTACTTC	CASSPGTGGYQETQYF
11	TRBV20-1	.	TRBJ1-1	TGCAGTGCTAGAGTGGAGACTGAAGCTTTCTTT	CSARVETEAFF
15	TRBV27	TRBD2	TRBJ2-1	TGTGCCAGCAGTATCCCTAGCGGAAAAAGAGGTGAGCAGTTCTTC	CASSIPSGKRGEQFF
14	TRBV18	.	TRBJ1-4	TGTGCCAGCTCCAGTACGACGGGGGATGAAAAACTGTTTTTT	CASSSTTGDEKLFF
13	TRBV5-1	TRBD1	TRBJ1-1	TGCGCCAGCAGCTCAGGGGGAAGGACTGAAGCTTTCTTT	CASSSGGRTEAFF
15	TRBV5-5	TRBD2	TRBJ2-1	TGTGCCAGCAGCTCCGGACTAGCGGGTAACAATGAGCAGTTCTTC	CASSSGLAGNNEQFF